This T cell receptor beta chain comes out of a study of blood T cell repertoires in COVID-19. Trimming removed 2 bases from V and 2 bases from J; junction bases left unmatched: 4. This CDR3 is built from 15 residues. CDR1 and CDR2 from the germline V gene are GTSNPN and SVGIG (reference sequence). The Seattle patients, enrolled during active infection, were followed longitudinally. Data came from immunoSEQ multiplex PCR; TCRdb stores just in-frame clones and leaves some out. The sample contains some 120,000 clones, over 85% of which appear only once. Input material: peripheral blood. The rearrangement links TRBV30 to TRBJ1-5; 9 positions match TRBD1. The source of this sequence is a man aged 60-69 years with COVID-19, enrolled during active disease. The CDR3, as DNA: TGTGCCTGGAGTCAGGACAGGGGAGGCAATCAGCCCCAGCATTTT. As protein: CAWSQDRGGNQPQHF. Supplemented by reference TRBV30 and TRBJ1-5, the full variable domain reads SQTIHQWPATLVQPVGSPLSLECTVEGTSNPNLYWYRQAAGRGLQLLFYSVGIGQISSEVPQNLSASRPQDRQFILSSKKLLLSDSGFYLCAWSQDRGGNQPQHFGDGTRLSIL.